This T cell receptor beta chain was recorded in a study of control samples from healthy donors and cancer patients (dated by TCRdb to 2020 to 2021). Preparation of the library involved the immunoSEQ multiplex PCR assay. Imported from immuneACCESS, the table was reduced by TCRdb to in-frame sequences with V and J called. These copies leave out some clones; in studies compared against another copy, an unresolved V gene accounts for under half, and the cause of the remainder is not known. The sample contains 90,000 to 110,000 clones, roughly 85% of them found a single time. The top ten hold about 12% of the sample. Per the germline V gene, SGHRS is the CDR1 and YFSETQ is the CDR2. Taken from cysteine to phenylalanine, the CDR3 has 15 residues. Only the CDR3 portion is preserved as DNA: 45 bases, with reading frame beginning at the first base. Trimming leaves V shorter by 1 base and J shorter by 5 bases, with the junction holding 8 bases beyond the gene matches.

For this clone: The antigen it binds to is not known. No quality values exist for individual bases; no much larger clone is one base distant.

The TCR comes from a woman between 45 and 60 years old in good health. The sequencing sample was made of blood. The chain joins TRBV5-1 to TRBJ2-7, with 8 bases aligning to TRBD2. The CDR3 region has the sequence CASSLLTGGVNEQYF. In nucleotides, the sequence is TGCGCCAGCAGCTTGTTGACGGGAGGGGTCAACGAGCAGTACTTC.